The TCR beta chain described here comes from a study of blood T cell repertoires in COVID-19. Per the study methods: Counts of nucleated cells, estimated from reference gene primer amplification, were obtained. Data came from immunoSEQ multiplex PCR; TCRdb stores just in-frame clones and leaves some out. V, J and clone size are those of that table, while D and trimming were read from the DNA. The sample gives almost 50,000 clones, about 83% of which show up once; roughly 1.4% is in the top ten. Trimming left V 3 bases short and J 4 bases short, with 13 bases between. In germline, CDR1 is KGHSH, CDR2 LQKENI. The CDR3 covers 14 residues.

What was sequenced was peripheral blood. The rearrangement links TRBV18 to TRBJ2-7; D is perhaps TRBD1 (5 bases). This sequence was found in a man aged 45-65 years with acute or convalescent COVID-19. The CDR3 DNA is TGTGCCAGCTCACCCAGGGCGGAGAAGTACGAGCAGTACTTC. Translating gives CASSPRAEKYEQYF.